The 27 T cell receptor beta chains in this list originate from one sample, sequenced in a study of blood T cell repertoires in COVID-19. Generated by immunoSEQ multiplex PCR, the TCRdb table keeps only in-frame clones and is missing some. The table has around 97,000 clones, approximately 89% seen once. Sequenced input: peripheral blood. The receptors derive from a woman of 80 years or more in a cohort sampled during active COVID-19.

J is TRBJ1-1 and V is TRBV5-1, with D possibly matching TRBD1 (6 bases). The CDR3 runs to 13 residues. V was shortened by 4 bases and J by 1 base, with 8 bases between the two germline ends. Germline V gives CDR1 SGHRS, CDR2 YFSETQ. The CDR3 here is CASSTGQNTEAFF. Written as DNA, the CDR3 is TGCGCCAGCAGCACGGGACAGAACACTGAAGCTTTCTTT.

The CDR3 region is CSVRTSGGSYNEQFF. The CDR3 DNA reads TGCAGCGTTCGGACTAGCGGGGGGAGTTACAATGAGCAGTTCTTC. This chain joins TRBV29-1 and TRBJ2-1; 14 bases are a match to TRBD2. Germline loops: CDR1 SQVTM, CDR2 ANQGSEA. Losses at the gene ends were 5 bases for V and 4 bases for J; bases not matched to a gene: 4. The CDR3 loop spans 15 amino acids.

The rearrangement joins TRBV19 to TRBJ2-3; 8 nucleotides match TRBD2. This CDR3 region has 16 residues. Germline CDR1 is LNHDA and CDR2 is SQIVND (reference sequence). J was trimmed by 0 bases and V by 4 bases; bases with no gene match: 6. CDR3 loop: CASSKGTRVSTDTQYF. CDR3 nucleotides: TGTGCCAGTAGTAAAGGGACTAGAGTAAGCACAGATACGCAGTATTTT.

The chain is built from TRBV7-3 and TRBJ2-3, with a weak D call TRBD1 (5 bases). The CDR3 runs 15 residues. Trimming removed 4 bases from V and 0 bases from J, with 11 bases in between. The germline gives CDR1 SGHTA, CDR2 FQGTGA. The CDR3 coding sequence is TGTGCCAGCAGCTCAGACAGAACGAGCACAGATACGCAGTATTTT. It encodes CASSSDRTSTDTQYF.

The CDR3 nucleotides are TGTGCCATCAGTGATACCGACTTCACCGGGGAGCTGTTTTTT. Residues: CAISDTDFTGELFF. V usage is TRBV10-3 and J usage is TRBJ2-2; D not certain. V was cut by 3 bases and J by 4 bases, with 9 bases left in between. Germline loops: CDR1 ENHRY, CDR2 SYGVKD. The CDR3 runs to 14 residues.

In its sample, this clone was seen once. J is TRBJ1-1 and V is TRBV3-1 (or the pseudogene TRBV3-2), with D possibly TRBD1 on 5 matching bases. CDR1 and CDR2 from the germline V gene are LGHDT and YNNKEL (reference sequence). The CDR3 is made up of 16 amino acids. Between the trimmed V and J ends, which lost 0 bases and 11 bases, there was a span of 22 bases. The CDR3 loop is CASSQERTPWGEGAFF. The CDR3, as DNA: TGTGCCAGCAGCCAAGAGCGAACCCCTTGGGGGGAAGGGGCTTTCTTT.

The chain carries TRBV10-1 and TRBJ2-3; D not certain. The germline V and J ends were trimmed by 3 bases and 4 bases, with 11 bases remaining between them. CDR3 length equals 14 residues. Germline CDR1 is WNHNN and CDR2 is SYGVQD (reference sequence). The CDR3 region is CASSDSEPPDTQYF. For the CDR3, the DNA is TGCGCCAGCAGTGACAGCGAACCCCCAGATACGCAGTATTTT.

DNA for the CDR3: TGTGCCAGCAGCTCGAGGGACAGCTATGGCTACACCTTC. This codes for CASSSRDSYGYTF. The chain combines TRBV5-4 with TRBJ1-2; TRBD1 matches 7 bases. The J segment lost 4 bases and the V segment lost 3 bases, leaving 3 bases of the junction unmatched. The CDR3 runs 13 residues. Germline values: CDR1 SGHNT, CDR2 YYREEE (reference sequence).

This clone showed up just a few times. J is TRBJ1-1 and V is TRBV10-3, with TRBD1 matching 9 bases. The junction had 5 bases not matched to a gene; V was cut back by 5 bases and J by 4 bases. Germline V gene lookup returns CDR1 ENHRY and CDR2 SYGVKD. The CDR3 is made up of 14 amino acids. The CDR3 coding sequence is TGTGCCATCAGTTGGGACAGGGAAAGCACTGAAGCTTTCTTT. Its translation is CAISWDRESTEAFF.

V and J are TRBV27 and TRBJ2-7; 7 nucleotides match TRBD1. Germline loops: CDR1 MNHEY, CDR2 SMNVEV (reference sequence). The V gene end was trimmed by 5 bases and the J gene end by 4 bases; junction bases not matched to a gene: 14. The length of the CDR3 is 16 residues. CDR3 in amino acids: CASSAWTGRVPYEQYF. CDR3 bases: TGTGCCAGCAGTGCCTGGACAGGTCGGGTTCCTTACGAGCAGTACTTC.

The chain uses TRBV5-4 and TRBJ1-3; D uncertain. V gave up 4 bases and J gave up 2 bases, with 13 bases separating them. CDR3 length: 15 residues. Germline values: CDR1 SGHNT, CDR2 YYREEE (reference sequence). The CDR3 loop reads CASSQSDTAGNTIYF. CDR3 DNA sequence: TGTGCCAGCAGCCAATCAGACACGGCTGGAAACACCATATATTTT.

The gene calls are TRBV4-1 and TRBJ1-1; possibly TRBD1 for D (6 bases). Germline V CDR1 and CDR2: MGHRA, YSYEKL. The CDR3 totals 16 residues. Trimming took off 1 base at V and 1 base at J, with 13 bases between the two ends. The DNA of the CDR3 is TGCGCCAGCAGCCAAGGGAGACAGGTCAGGAACACTGAAGCTTTCTTT. This gives the protein CASSQGRQVRNTEAFF.

This chain links TRBV9 with TRBJ1-1; the D is unclear. CDR1 is SGDLS, CDR2 YYNGEE, per germline. The V and J ends lost 0 bases and 1 base respectively, with 7 bases between them. This CDR3 region has 14 residues. The CDR3 loop is CASSVGHQNTEAFF. The CDR3 coding sequence is TGTGCCAGCAGCGTAGGGCACCAGAACACTGAAGCTTTCTTT.

The chain uses TRBV2 and TRBJ1-2, with 9 bases matching TRBD1. Unmatched junction bases numbered 8, after V lost 5 bases and J lost 7 bases. The CDR3 contains 14 residues. Germline loops: CDR1 SNHLY, CDR2 FYNNEI. CDR3 protein: CASSSLGQGSGYTF. The CDR3 DNA reads as TGTGCCAGCAGTTCCCTCGGACAGGGGTCTGGCTACACCTTC.

The J gene is TRBJ2-3, the V gene TRBV10-3; D may be TRBD1 (6 bases). The CDR3 is 12 amino acids. With 3 bases removed from V and 6 bases from J, the gap between germline ends came to 7 bases. Germline lookup yields CDR1 ENHRY and CDR2 SYGVKD. This CDR3 reads CAISDGGDTQYF. In DNA, the CDR3 is TGTGCCATCAGTGATGGGGGCGATACGCAGTATTTT.

The chain uses TRBV19 and TRBJ1-6; a weak D match, TRBD1 (6 bases). The CDR3 length is 17 residues. The V and J ends lost 3 bases and 9 bases respectively, with 21 bases between them. Germline CDR1 and CDR2: LNHDA and SQIVND (reference sequence). CDR3 amino acids: CASSIGYWRQVASPLHF. The CDR3 DNA reads TGTGCCAGTAGTATTGGGTACTGGAGACAGGTGGCTTCACCCCTCCACTTT.

The chain recombines TRBV19 with TRBJ2-1; TRBD2 is a possible D gene (5 bases). CDR3 length: 16 residues. Trimming cost V 7 bases and J 0 bases, with 16 bases left between them. CDR1 is LNHDA and CDR2 is SQIVND in the germline V gene (reference sequence). The CDR3 is CASTSLAGRSYNEQFF. As DNA, the CDR3 is TGTGCCAGTACGAGTTTGGCGGGCCGCTCCTACAATGAGCAGTTCTTC.

The V gene is TRBV5-6, the J gene TRBJ2-5; 9 bases are shared with TRBD2. The CDR3 runs to 16 residues. Germline V gene sequence: CDR1 SGHDT, CDR2 YYEEEE. The trim removed 2 bases at V and 4 bases at J, leaving 9 bases unmatched. CDR3 protein: CASSLRLADERETQYF. CDR3 nucleotides: TGTGCCAGCAGCTTACGACTAGCGGACGAGAGAGAGACCCAGTACTTC. Full variable domain (rest looked up from reference TRBV5-6 and TRBJ2-5): DAGVTQSPTHLIKTRGQQVTLRCSPKSGHDTVSWYQQALGQGPQFIFQYYEEEERQRGNFPDRFSGHQFPNYSSELNVNALLLGDSALYLCASSLRLADERETQYFGPGTRLLVL.

The rearrangement joins TRBV2 to TRBJ2-3; tentative D call: TRBD2 (5 bases). Germline loops: CDR1 SNHLY, CDR2 FYNNEI. Trimming removed 8 bases at V and 0 bases at J, with 12 bases between. The CDR3 is 14 residues long. The CDR3 DNA reads as TGTGCCAGCGGGGTCACTAGTAGCACAGATACGCAGTATTTT. This gives the protein CASGVTSSTDTQYF.

The V and J genes are TRBV19 and TRBJ1-5; 8 bases align to TRBD1. This CDR3 is 15 amino acids long. Germline V gene data show CDR1 as LNHDA and CDR2 as SQIVND (reference sequence). Trimming cost V 5 bases and J 3 bases; bases outside gene matches: 6. CDR3 protein: CASSVQTGDNQPQHF. The CDR3 coding sequence is TGTGCCAGTAGTGTACAGACAGGGGACAATCAGCCCCAGCATTTT.

The V and J genes are TRBV6-5 and TRBJ1-5; the D gene is possibly TRBD1 (6 bases). Germline assignment: CDR1 MNHEY and CDR2 SVGAGI. Trimming shortened V by 6 bases and J by 3 bases, and 15 bases separated the two germline ends. The length of the CDR3 is 15 residues. The CDR3 loop reads CASSPDSPLNQPQHF. In nucleotides, the CDR3 is TGTGCCAGCAGCCCGGACAGTCCGCTCAATCAGCCCCAGCATTTT.

The rearrangement uses TRBV19 and TRBJ2-2; 7 bases line up with TRBD1. Germline V lookup: CDR1 LNHDA, CDR2 SQIVND (reference sequence). With 5 bases clipped from V and 0 bases from J, the junction kept 6 bases outside the gene matches. The CDR3 is made up of 16 amino acids. The CDR3 nucleotides are TGTGCCAGTAGTCCGTGGACAGGATCGAACACCGGGGAGCTGTTTTTT. It is translated as CASSPWTGSNTGELFF.

V usage is TRBV5-6 and J usage is TRBJ2-1; D may be TRBD2 (5 bases). The CDR3 spans 12 residues. CDR1 SGHDT and CDR2 YYEEEE come from the germline V gene. V dropped 1 base and J dropped 15 bases, with 14 bases sitting between them. The CDR3 DNA follows: TGTGCCAGCAGCTTGACGGGGAATAGACTGTTCTTC. Its translation: CASSLTGNRLFF.

This clone was found once. The chain couples TRBV9 to TRBJ2-1; 9 bases map to TRBD2. Germline CDR1 reads SGDLS; CDR2 reads YYNGEE. The junction had 5 bases not matched to a gene; V was cut back by 9 bases and J by 1 base. CDR3 length: 14 amino acids. CDR3 coding DNA: TGTGCCACCGCGGGAGGGCCTTCCTACAATGAGCAGTTCTTC. Translation gives CATAGGPSYNEQFF.

This clone was recorded once. V gene TRBV27 combines with J gene TRBJ1-1, with 7 bases that match TRBD1. The CDR3 extends over 16 amino acids. From germline, CDR1 is MNHEY and CDR2 SMNVEV (reference sequence). V gave up 4 bases and J gave up 3 bases; unmatched junction bases: 11. This CDR3 is CASSYSPTTGYTEAFF. The CDR3 DNA reads TGTGCCAGCAGTTATTCCCCAACGACAGGGTACACTGAAGCTTTCTTT.

This chain connects TRBV2 to TRBJ1-1; D might be TRBD1 (5 bases). CDR3 length equals 13 residues. Between the trimmed V and J ends, which lost 6 bases and 3 bases, there was a span of 11 bases. Germline V lookup: CDR1 SNHLY, CDR2 FYNNEI. The CDR3 region has the DNA TGTGCCAGCAGCTTCAGGGTAGACACTGAAGCTTTCTTT. Protein product: CASSFRVDTEAFF.

CDR3 region: CASSGPGQGSNQPQHF. The CDR3 bases are TGTGCCAGCAGTGGCCCGGGACAGGGAAGCAATCAGCCCCAGCATTTT. The V and J genes are TRBV6-6 and TRBJ1-5, with TRBD1 identical over 9 bases. This CDR3 is 16 amino acids long. V lost 5 bases and J lost 1; bases outside the gene matches: 6. Germline CDR1 is MNHNY and CDR2 is SVGAGI (reference sequence).